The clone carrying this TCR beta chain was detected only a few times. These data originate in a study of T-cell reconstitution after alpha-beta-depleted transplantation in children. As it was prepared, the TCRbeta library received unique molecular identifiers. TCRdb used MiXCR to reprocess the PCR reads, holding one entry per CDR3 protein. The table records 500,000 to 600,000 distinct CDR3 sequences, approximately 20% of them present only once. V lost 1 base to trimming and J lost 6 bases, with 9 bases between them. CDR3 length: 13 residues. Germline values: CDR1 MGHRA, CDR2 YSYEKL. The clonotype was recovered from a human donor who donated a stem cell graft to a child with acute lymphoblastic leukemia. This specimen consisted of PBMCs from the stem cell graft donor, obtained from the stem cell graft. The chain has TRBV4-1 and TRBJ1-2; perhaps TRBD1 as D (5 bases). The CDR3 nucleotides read TGCGCCAGCAGCCAAGTGCGAGGGGATGGCTACACCTTC. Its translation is CASSQVRGDGYTF.